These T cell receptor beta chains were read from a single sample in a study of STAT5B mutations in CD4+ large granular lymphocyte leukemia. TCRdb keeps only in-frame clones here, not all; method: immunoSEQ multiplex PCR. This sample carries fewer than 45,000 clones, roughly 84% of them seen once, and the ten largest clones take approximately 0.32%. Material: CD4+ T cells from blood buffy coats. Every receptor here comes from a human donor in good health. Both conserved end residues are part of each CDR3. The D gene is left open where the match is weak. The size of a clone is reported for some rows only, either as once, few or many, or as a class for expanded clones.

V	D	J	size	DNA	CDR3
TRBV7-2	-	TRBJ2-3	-	TGTGCCAGCAGCTTAGCAGCAGATACGCAGTATTTT	CASSLAADTQYF
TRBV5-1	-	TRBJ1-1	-	TGCGCCAGCAGCTTGGGCTGGGGGCACACTGAAGCTTTCTTT	CASSLGWGHTEAFF
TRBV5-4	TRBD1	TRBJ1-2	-	TGTGCCAGCAGCAGACAGGGGGGAGGCTACACCTTC	CASSRQGGGYTF
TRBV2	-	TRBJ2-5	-	TGTGCCAGCGTCATGGGGCTAGAGCAGTACTTC	CASVMGLEQYF
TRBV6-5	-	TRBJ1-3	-	TGTGCCAGCAGTTACCTCCGACAGCTCTCTGGAAACACCATATATTTT	CASSYLRQLSGNTIYF
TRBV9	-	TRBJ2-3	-	TGTGCCAGCAGCGTAGATATGACCGTTACCGCGATAAAACTTACCACAGATACGCAGTATTTT	CASSVDMTVTAIKLTTDTQYF
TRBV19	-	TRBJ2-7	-	TGTGCCAGTAGTAGGGCCTGGGGGCTAGCCTACGAGCAGTACTTC	CASSRAWGLAYEQYF
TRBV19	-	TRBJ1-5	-	TGTGCCAGTAGTATCGCCCGTATAAGCAATCAGCCCCAGCATTTT	CASSIARISNQPQHF
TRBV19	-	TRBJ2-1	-	TGTGCCAGTAGTTCTCAGGGAATTTATCAATTCTTC	CASSSQGIYQFF
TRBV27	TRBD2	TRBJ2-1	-	TGTGCCAGCAGTTTGGAGCGGGGGGGCAAGAATGAGCAGTTCTTC	CASSLERGGKNEQFF
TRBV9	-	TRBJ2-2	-	TGTGCCAGCAGCGGCGGCCCGGGACGGCGGACCGGGGAGCTGTTTTTT	CASSGGPGRRTGELFF
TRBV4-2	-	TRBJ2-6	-	TGTGCCAGCAGCCAAGATCCGGTTATGGCTGCTGGGGCCAACGTCCTGACTTTC	CASSQDPVMAAGANVLTF
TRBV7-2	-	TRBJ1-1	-	TGTGCCAGCAGCCGAGGACAGAACACTGAAGCTTTCTTT	CASSRGQNTEAFF
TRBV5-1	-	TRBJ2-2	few	TGCGCCAGCAGGGACACTTCCCGGGCCGGGGAGCTGTTTTTT	CASRDTSRAGELFF
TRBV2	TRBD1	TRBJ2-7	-	TGTGCCAGCACTAGGGACACAGGGGGCTCCTTC	CASTRDTGGSF
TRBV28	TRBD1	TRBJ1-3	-	TGTGCCAGCAGTTTAAATGCAGGGGGCACTCGCTCTGGAAACACCATATATTTT	CASSLNAGGTRSGNTIYF
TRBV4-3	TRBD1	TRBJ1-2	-	TGCGCCAGCAGCCAAGGACAGGGAGTAGGAGGCTACACCTTC	CASSQGQGVGGYTF
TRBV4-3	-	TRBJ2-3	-	TGCGCCAGCAGCCAAGAAGGGGATGGGGGCCCAGATACGCAGTATTTT	CASSQEGDGGPDTQYF
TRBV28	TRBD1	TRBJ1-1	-	TGTGCCAGCAGCCCGGGCCAGGGGGCAGGAACTGAAGCTTTCTTT	CASSPGQGAGTEAFF
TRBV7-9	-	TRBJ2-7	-	TGTGCCAGCAGCTTATCAGCGGTGTACGAGCAGTACTTC	CASSLSAVYEQYF
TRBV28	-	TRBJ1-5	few	TGTGCCAGCATTGGACAGCCTAATCAGCCCCAGCATTTT	CASIGQPNQPQHF
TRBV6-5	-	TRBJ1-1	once	TGTGCCAGCATCTCCTCGGTCAGGGGCACTGAAGCTTTCTTT	CASISSVRGTEAFF
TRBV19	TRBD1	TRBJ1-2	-	TGTGCCAGTAGTATGGGACAGGCGCTTAACTATGGCTACACCTTC	CASSMGQALNYGYTF
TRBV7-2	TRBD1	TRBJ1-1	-	TGTGCCAGCAGCGGGCGGACAGGGCTTGTGAGCACTGAAGCTTTCTTT	CASSGRTGLVSTEAFF
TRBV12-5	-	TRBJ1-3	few	TGTGCTAGTGGTTCCCCTCCGTGGCAGCCCTCTGGAAACACCATATATTTT	CASGSPPWQPSGNTIYF
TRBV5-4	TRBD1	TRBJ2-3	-	TGTGCCAGCAGCGGACAGGGTTCGCCAGATACGCAGTATTTT	CASSGQGSPDTQYF
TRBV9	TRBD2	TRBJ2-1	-	TGTGCCAGCAGCGTAGATGCGGGAGGGGATAGTAATGAGCAGTTCTTC	CASSVDAGGDSNEQFF
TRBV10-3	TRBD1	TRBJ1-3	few	TGTGCCATCAGAGGAGGAACAGGGGACTCTGGAAACACCATATATTTT	CAIRGGTGDSGNTIYF
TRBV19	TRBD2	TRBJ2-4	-	TGTGCCAGTAGTGCCGGGACTAGCGGAAACATTCAGTACTTC	CASSAGTSGNIQYF
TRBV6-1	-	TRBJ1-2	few	TGTGCCAGCAGTGAGCAGGCACGTGGCTACACCTTC	CASSEQARGYTF
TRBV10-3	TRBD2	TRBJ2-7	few	TGTGCCATCAGTGAGCGTGGGGCGGGGGGGAACGAGCAGTACTTC	CAISERGAGGNEQYF
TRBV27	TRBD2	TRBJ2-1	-	TGTGCCAGCAGTCCACCACCCGCAGCGGGATCTATTTTCTTC	CASSPPPAAGSIFF
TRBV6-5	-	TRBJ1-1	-	TGTGCCAGCAGTTATCTGGGTGCGGGGGCCACTGAAGCTTTCTTT	CASSYLGAGATEAFF
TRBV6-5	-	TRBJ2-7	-	TGTGCCAGCAGCCCCCCCGACGGGGGGCCGCAGTACTTC	CASSPPDGGPQYF
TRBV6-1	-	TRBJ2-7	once	TGTGCCAGCAGTGGCATTATCTACGAGCAGTACTTC	CASSGIIYEQYF
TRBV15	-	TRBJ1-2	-	TGTGCCACCAGCGGTAACGATGGACAGAGACCGCCTGGCTACACCTTC	CATSGNDGQRPPGYTF
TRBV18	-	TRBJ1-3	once	TGTGCCAGCTCACTCAAGACAGCTGGAAACACCATATATTTT	CASSLKTAGNTIYF
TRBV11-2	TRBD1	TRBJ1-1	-	TGTGCCAGCAGCCGGACAGGGGGCGCGGGTGACACTGAAGCTTTCTTT	CASSRTGGAGDTEAFF
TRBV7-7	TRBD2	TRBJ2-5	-	TGTGCCAGCAGCCACGGGACTAGTAAAGAGACCCAGTACTTC	CASSHGTSKETQYF
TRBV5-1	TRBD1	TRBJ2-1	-	TGCGCCAGCCGAGGAACAGGGGGCCCCTCCTACAATGAGCAGTTCTTC	CASRGTGGPSYNEQFF
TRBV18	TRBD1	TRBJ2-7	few	TGTGCCAGCTCACCGACCGGGACAGGGCCCTACGAGCAGTACTTC	CASSPTGTGPYEQYF
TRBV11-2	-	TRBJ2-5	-	TGTGCCAGCAGCTTAGTGTTAGAAGTGACCCAGTACTTC	CASSLVLEVTQYF
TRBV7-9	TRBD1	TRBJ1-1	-	TGTGCCAGCAGCCCGACAGGGAGCACTGAAGCTTTCTTT	CASSPTGSTEAFF
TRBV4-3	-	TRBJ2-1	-	TGCGCCAGCAGCCAAGGGGGGACCAATAATTACAATGAGCAGTTCTTC	CASSQGGTNNYNEQFF
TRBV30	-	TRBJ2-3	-	TGTGCCTGGAGTGTAAACAGGGTCGGGACAGATACGCAGTATTTT	CAWSVNRVGTDTQYF
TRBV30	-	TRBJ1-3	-	TGTGCCTGGAGCCCTGGAAACACCATATATTTT	CAWSPGNTIYF
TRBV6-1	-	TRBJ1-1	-	TGTGCCAGCAGTGAAAGGGGGTCTGAAGCTTTCTTT	CASSERGSEAFF
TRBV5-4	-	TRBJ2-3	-	TGTGCCAGCAGCTACGCCGGTGGCCTAGCTGCAGATACGCAGTATTTT	CASSYAGGLAADTQYF
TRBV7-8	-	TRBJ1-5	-	TGTGCCAGCAGCCCACCAGGGGCCAATTTTTTACAGCCCCAGCATTTT	CASSPPGANFLQPQHF
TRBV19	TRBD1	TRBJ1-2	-	TGTGCCAGTAGTGCCCAACAGGGGATTAACTATGGCTACACCTTC	CASSAQQGINYGYTF